The source of this TCR beta chain is a study of T cells in narcolepsy. In the study overall: Donors had narcolepsy type 1 or type 2, or were healthy controls.

Trimming removed 1 base at V and 3 bases at J, with 20 bases between. Germline values: CDR1 SNHLY, CDR2 FYNNEI. The CDR3 runs 18 residues. This table comes from immunoSEQ multiplex PCR, and its TCRdb copy is limited to in-frame clones, with some not included. Altogether approximately 26,000 clones are present, approximately 77% being singletons, with the ten largest covering about 1%. The specimen sequenced was memory (CD45RA-) CD4+ T cells from blood. V usage is TRBV2 and J usage is TRBJ2-3, with D unresolved. This TCR came from a human donor in good health. The CDR3 sequence is CASSEVLYGPPGTDTQYF. CDR3 bases: TGTGCCAGCAGTGAAGTATTATACGGTCCGCCGGGTACAGATACGCAGTATTTT.